The 8 T cell receptor beta chains below all came from one sample that was sequenced in a study of naive and memory T cell subsets. Two oligonucleotides, mixed equimolar, formed the beta constant-region primer covering TRBC1 and TRBC2. The ligated cDNA underwent four PCR rounds using SP2 and nested alpha and beta constant-region primers. TCRdb recomputed calls from the UMI-ligation and nested PCR reads with MiXCR, one row per CDR3 protein. This sample has roughly 97,000 distinct CDR3 sequences, with roughly 15% found just once. Whole-study results and caveats: Especially in CD8 cells, naive repertoires contained a few larger clonotypes, possibly CD45RA-re-expressing memory cells.

These TCRs are of unknown antigen specificity. Sequenced material: naive CD8+ T cells from blood. These receptors all come from a human donor in good health.

This clonotype turned up a few times. J is TRBJ2-1 and V is TRBV12-5; a possible D gene is TRBD2 (6 bases). Trimming pared 1 base from V and 2 bases from J, leaving 12 bases between. CDR1 and CDR2 from the germline V gene are LGHNT and FRNRAP. The CDR3 totals 16 residues. CDR3 sequence: CASGLANSGTYNEQFF. CDR3 nucleotides: TGTGCTAGTGGTTTGGCCAATAGCGGAACCTACAATGAGCAGTTCTTC.

This clonotype was detected only a few times. The J gene is TRBJ2-1, the V gene TRBV4-3; D is perhaps TRBD1 (6 bases). The germline V gene has CDR1 LGHNA and CDR2 YSLEER. The CDR3 is made up of 16 amino acids. V gave up 6 bases and J gave up 4 bases, with 19 bases separating them. CDR3: CASSRTPRDTYNEQFF. The CDR3 DNA is TGCGCCAGCAGTCGTACCCCCCGGGACACTTACAATGAGCAGTTCTTC.

In this sample, this clonotype turned up once. The chain uses TRBV10-3 and TRBJ2-7; D perhaps matches TRBD2 (6 bases). Trimming removed 0 bases from V and 3 bases from J, with 15 bases in between. The CDR3 is 16 amino acids. Germline V gives CDR1 ENHRY, CDR2 SYGVKD. CDR3 in amino acids: CAISESAGRTNYEQYF. For the CDR3, the DNA is TGTGCCATCAGTGAGTCCGCGGGAAGGACTAACTACGAGCAGTACTTC.

The chain uses TRBV5-1 and TRBJ1-2, with D uncertain. V was shortened by 3 bases and J by 0 bases, with 3 bases between the two germline ends. The CDR3 is made up of 12 amino acids. Germline CDR1 SGHRS, CDR2 YFSETQ. The CDR3 DNA reads as TGCGCCAGCAGCTCTACTAACTATGGCTACACCTTC. This sequence encodes CASSSTNYGYTF.

The rearrangement links TRBV7-9 to TRBJ2-1, with D possibly matching TRBD2 (5 bases). With 6 bases removed from V and 0 bases from J, the gap between germline ends came to 18 bases. CDR1 and CDR2 from the germline V gene are SEHNR and FQNEAQ (reference sequence). There are 17 residues in the CDR3. CDR3 nucleotides: TGTGCCAGCAGGGTCCAGATCCGAACTAGCTCCTACAATGAGCAGTTCTTC. As protein: CASRVQIRTSSYNEQFF.

This clonotype was picked up many times. The genes are TRBV29-1 and TRBJ2-1; tentatively, D is TRBD1 (6 bases). The V end lost 3 bases, the J end lost 2 bases, and 14 bases lay between the germline ends. This CDR3 has 15 amino acids. Germline CDR1 reads SQVTM; CDR2 reads ANQGSEA. The CDR3: CSVDSWGTTYNEQFF. CDR3 nucleotides: TGCAGCGTTGATTCGTGGGGGACAACCTACAATGAGCAGTTCTTC.

This clonotype was observed a few times. The chain couples TRBV19 to TRBJ2-1; no clear D gene. The CDR3 length is 15 residues. Germline V CDR1 and CDR2: LNHDA, SQIVND (reference sequence). Trimming shortened V by 5 bases and J by 0 bases, and 11 bases separated the two germline ends. The chain's CDR3 is CASSLTDLSYNEQFF. DNA for the CDR3: TGTGCCAGTAGTCTTACGGACCTCTCCTACAATGAGCAGTTCTTC.

This clonotype has a handful of counts. This sequence joins TRBV20-1 and TRBJ1-1; tentatively, D is TRBD1 (5 bases). Germline lookup yields CDR1 DFQATT and CDR2 SNEGSKA (reference sequence). The CDR3 totals 11 residues. The V gene lost 5 bases and the J gene lost 5 bases, with 9 bases spanning the gap. CDR3 nucleotides: TGCAGTGCTCGACAGTCGACTGAAGCTTTCTTT. Translating gives CSARQSTEAFF.